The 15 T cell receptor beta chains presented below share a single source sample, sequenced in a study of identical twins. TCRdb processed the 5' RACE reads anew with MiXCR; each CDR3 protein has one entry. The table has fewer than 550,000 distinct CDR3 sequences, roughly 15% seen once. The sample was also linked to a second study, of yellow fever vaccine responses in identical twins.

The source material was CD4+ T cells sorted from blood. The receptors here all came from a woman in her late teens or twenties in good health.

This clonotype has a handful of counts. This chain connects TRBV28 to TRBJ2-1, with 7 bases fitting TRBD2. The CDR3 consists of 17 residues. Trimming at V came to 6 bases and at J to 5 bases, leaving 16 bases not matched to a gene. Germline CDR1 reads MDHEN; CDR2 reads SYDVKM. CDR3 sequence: CASSQLRTSRRDNEQFF. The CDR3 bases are TGTGCCAGCAGCCAACTCCGGACTAGTCGCCGAGACAATGAGCAGTTCTTC.

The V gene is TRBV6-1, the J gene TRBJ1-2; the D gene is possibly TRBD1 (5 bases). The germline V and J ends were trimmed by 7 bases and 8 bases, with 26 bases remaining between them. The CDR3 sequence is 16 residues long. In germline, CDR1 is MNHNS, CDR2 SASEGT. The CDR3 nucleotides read TGTGCCAGCACTGTTACCGGCAGGATGGGACTACGGGGCTACACCTTC. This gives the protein CASTVTGRMGLRGYTF.

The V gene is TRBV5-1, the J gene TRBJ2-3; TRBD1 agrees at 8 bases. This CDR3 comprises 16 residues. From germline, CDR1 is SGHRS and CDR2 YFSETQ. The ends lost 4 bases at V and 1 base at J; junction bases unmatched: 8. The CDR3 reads CASSLQVTGGTDTQYF. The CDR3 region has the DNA TGCGCCAGCAGCCTCCAGGTGACAGGGGGCACAGATACGCAGTATTTT.

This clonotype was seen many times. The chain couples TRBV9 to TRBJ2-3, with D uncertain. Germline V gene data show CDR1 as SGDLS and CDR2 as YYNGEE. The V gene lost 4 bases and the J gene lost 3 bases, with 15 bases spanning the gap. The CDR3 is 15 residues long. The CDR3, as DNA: TGTGCCAGCAGCCCCACCCCTGGAAGGACAGATACGCAGTATTTT. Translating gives CASSPTPGRTDTQYF. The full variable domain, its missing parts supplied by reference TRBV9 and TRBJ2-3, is DSGVTQTPKHLITATGQRVTLRCSPRSGDLSVYWYQQSLDQGLQFLIQYYNGEERAKGNILERFSAQQFPDLHSELNLSSLELGDSALYFCASSPTPGRTDTQYFGPGTRLTVL.

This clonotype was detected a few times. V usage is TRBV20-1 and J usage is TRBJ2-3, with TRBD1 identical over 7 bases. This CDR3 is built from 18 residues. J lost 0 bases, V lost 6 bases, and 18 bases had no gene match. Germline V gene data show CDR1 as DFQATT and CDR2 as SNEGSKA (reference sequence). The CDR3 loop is CSAPPPGTEKFSTDTQYF. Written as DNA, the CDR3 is TGCAGTGCACCGCCACCCGGGACAGAAAAATTTAGCACAGATACGCAGTATTTT.

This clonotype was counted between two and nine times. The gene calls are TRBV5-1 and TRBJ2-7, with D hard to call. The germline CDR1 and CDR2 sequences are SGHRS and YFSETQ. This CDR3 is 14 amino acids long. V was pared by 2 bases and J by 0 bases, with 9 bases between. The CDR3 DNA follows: TGCGCCAGCAGCTTAAGGCTAGACTCCTACGAGCAGTACTTC. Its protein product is CASSLRLDSYEQYF.

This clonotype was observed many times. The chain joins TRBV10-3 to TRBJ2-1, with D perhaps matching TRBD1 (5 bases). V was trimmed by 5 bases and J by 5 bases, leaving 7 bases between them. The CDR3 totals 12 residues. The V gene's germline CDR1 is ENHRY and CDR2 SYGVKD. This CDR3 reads CAISTGDNEQFF. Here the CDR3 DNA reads TGTGCCATCAGTACAGGTGACAATGAGCAGTTCTTC.

CDR3 bases: TGTGCCACCGATCTGGGGCCAAATTCACCCCTCCACTTT. Translation gives CATDLGPNSPLHF. This sequence joins TRBV2 and TRBJ1-6, with D possibly TRBD1 on 5 matching bases. CDR1 is SNHLY, CDR2 FYNNEI, per germline. Trimming shortened V by 10 bases and J by 7 bases, and 14 bases separated the two germline ends. This CDR3 spans 13 amino acids.

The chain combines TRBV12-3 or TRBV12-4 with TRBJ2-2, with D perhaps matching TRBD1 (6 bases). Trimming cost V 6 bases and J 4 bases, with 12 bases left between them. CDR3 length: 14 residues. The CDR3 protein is CASRGTTSTGELFF. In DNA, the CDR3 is TGTGCCAGCAGGGGGACAACTTCCACCGGGGAGCTGTTTTTT.

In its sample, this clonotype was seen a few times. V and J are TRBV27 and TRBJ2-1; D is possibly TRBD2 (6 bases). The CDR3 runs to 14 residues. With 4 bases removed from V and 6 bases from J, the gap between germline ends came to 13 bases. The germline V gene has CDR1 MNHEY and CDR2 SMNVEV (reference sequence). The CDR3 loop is CASSSPTSFNEQFF. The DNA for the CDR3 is TGTGCCAGCAGTTCTCCGACTAGTTTCAATGAGCAGTTCTTC.

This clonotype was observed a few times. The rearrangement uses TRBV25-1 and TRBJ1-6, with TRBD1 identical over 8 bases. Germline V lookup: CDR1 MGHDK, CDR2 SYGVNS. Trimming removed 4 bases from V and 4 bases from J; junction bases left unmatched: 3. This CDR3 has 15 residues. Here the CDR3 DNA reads TGTGCCAGCAGTGGGGGACAGGTTTATAATTCACCCCTCCACTTT. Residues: CASSGGQVYNSPLHF.

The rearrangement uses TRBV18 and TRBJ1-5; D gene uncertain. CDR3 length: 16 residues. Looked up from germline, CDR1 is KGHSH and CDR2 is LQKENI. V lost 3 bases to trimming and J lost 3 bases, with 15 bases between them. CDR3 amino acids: CASSPGAGRLNQPQHF. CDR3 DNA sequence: TGTGCCAGCTCACCTGGTGCCGGCAGGCTCAATCAGCCCCAGCATTTT.

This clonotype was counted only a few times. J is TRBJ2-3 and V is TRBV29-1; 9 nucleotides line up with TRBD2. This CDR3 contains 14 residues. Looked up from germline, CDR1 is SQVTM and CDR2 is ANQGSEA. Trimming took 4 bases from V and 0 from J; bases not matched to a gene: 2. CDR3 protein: CSVGSGRSTDTQYF. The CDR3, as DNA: TGCAGCGTTGGGAGCGGGAGGAGCACAGATACGCAGTATTTT.

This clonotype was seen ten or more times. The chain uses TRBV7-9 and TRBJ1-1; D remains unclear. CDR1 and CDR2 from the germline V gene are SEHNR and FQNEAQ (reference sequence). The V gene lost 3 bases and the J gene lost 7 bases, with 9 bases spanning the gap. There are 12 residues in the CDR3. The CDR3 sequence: CASSLAESEAFF. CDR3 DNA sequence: TGTGCCAGCAGCTTGGCAGAGAGTGAAGCTTTCTTT.

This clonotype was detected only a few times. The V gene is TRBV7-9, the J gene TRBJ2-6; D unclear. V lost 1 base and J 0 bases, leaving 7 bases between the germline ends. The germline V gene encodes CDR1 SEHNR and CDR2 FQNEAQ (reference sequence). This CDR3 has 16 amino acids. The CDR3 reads CASSLGPSSGANVLTF. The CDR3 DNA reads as TGTGCCAGCAGCTTAGGTCCGAGCTCTGGGGCCAACGTCCTGACTTTC. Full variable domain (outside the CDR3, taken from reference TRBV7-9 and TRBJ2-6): DTGVSQNPRHKITKRGQNVTFRCDPISEHNRLYWYRQTLGQGPEFLTYFQNEAQLEKSRLLSDRFSAERPKGSFSTLEIQRTEQGDSAMYLCASSLGPSSGANVLTFGAGSRLTVL.